The clone carrying this TCR beta chain was observed a handful of times. Full-length variable regions came from constant-region reverse primers plus semi-nested Nested Universal Primer A PCR. TCRdb itself ran the 5' RACE reads through MiXCR, one entry per CDR3 protein. The data show 30,000 or so distinct CDR3 sequences, roughly 25% seen once. The germline V gene encodes CDR1 SGHRS and CDR2 YFSETQ. This CDR3 has 16 residues. The V and J ends lost 4 bases and 1 base, in that order; junction bases with no gene match: 8. The material sequenced was memory CD4+ T cells sorted from blood. Subset in this sample: memory CD4+ T cells, CD4+CD45RO+CD25-. The chain combines TRBV5-1 with TRBJ1-1; 9 nucleotides match TRBD1. The clonotype was recovered from a female donor with breast cancer. The CDR3 region has the DNA TGCGCCAGCAGCGGCAACAGGGGGCGTAGGAACACTGAAGCTTTCTTT. It specifies CASSGNRGRRNTEAFF.